This T cell receptor (beta chain) was profiled in a study of regulatory T cells in long-lasting Graves disease. Sample time point: newly diagnosed GD, antithyroid drugs for less than 3 months. Making the TCR library involved RNA that had been extracted from PBMCs. Building the TCR beta libraries relied on iRepertoire HTBI primers, and CDR3 regions underwent Arm-PCR. One entry per CDR3 protein, called by TCRdb with MiXCR from the multiplex PCR reads. The repertoire includes 350,000 to 450,000 distinct CDR3 sequences, 14% to 15% of them detected once, and roughly a sixth sits in the top ten. Losses at the gene ends were 3 bases for V and 4 bases for J; bases not matched to a gene: 6. This CDR3 spans 15 amino acids. The germline V gene encodes CDR1 SEHNR and CDR2 FQNEAQ (reference sequence). The same data also went into a second study, on T cells in Graves' hyperthyroidism and ophthalmopathy.

The chain combines TRBV7-9 with TRBJ1-3; 7 bases are a match to TRBD1. The specimen was peripheral blood mononuclear cells (PBMCs), collected at new diagnosis, from a patient treated with antithyroid drugs. The source of this sequence is a woman aged 30 to 39 with Graves disease. The CDR3, as DNA: TGTGCCAGCAGCTTCACCGGGACAGAAGGAAACACCATATATTTT. This gives the protein CASSFTGTEGNTIYF. The full variable domain, rest sourced from reference TRBV7-9 and TRBJ1-3, is DTGVSQNPRHKITKRGQNVTFRCDPISEHNRLYWYRQTLGQGPEFLTYFQNEAQLEKSRLLSDRFSAERPKGSFSTLEIQRTEQGDSAMYLCASSFTGTEGNTIYFGEGSWLTVV.